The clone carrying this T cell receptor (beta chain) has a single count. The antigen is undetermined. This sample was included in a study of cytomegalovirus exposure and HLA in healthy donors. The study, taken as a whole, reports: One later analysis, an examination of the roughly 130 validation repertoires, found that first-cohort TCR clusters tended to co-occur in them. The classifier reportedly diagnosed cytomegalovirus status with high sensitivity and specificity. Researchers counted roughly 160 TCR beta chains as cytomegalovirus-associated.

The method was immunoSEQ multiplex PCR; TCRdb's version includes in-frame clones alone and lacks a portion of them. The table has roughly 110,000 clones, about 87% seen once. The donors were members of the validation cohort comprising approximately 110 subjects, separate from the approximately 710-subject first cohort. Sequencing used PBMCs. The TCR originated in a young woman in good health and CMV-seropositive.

The CDR3 protein is CASSPPGGWNTEAFF. The CDR3 DNA is TGTGCCAGCAGCCCACCAGGGGGCTGGAACACTGAAGCTTTCTTT. The rearrangement links TRBV7-9 to TRBJ1-1; 8 bases agree with TRBD1. This CDR3 has 15 residues. The ends lost 5 bases at V and 1 base at J; junction bases unmatched: 6. CDR1 and CDR2 from the germline V gene are SEHNR and FQNEAQ (reference sequence). Filled out from reference TRBV7-9 and TRBJ1-1, the complete variable domain reads DTGVSQNPRHKITKRGQNVTFRCDPISEHNRLYWYRQTLGQGPEFLTYFQNEAQLEKSRLLSDRFSAERPKGSFSTLEIQRTEQGDSAMYLCASSPPGGWNTEAFFGQGTRLTVV.